Here is one T cell receptor beta chain with its context. The sample is drawn from a study of cytomegalovirus exposure and HLA in healthy donors. With 3 bases removed from V and 4 bases from J, the gap between germline ends came to 13 bases. The length of the CDR3 is 15 residues. The germline gives CDR1 KGHSH, CDR2 LQKENI. The data were produced by immunoSEQ multiplex PCR, yet TCRdb's version contains in-frame clones alone and is incomplete. The table includes about 63,000 clones, roughly 94% detected once. The sequence was collected from a woman aged 18-30 years in good health and CMV-seropositive. Sample: PBMCs. The chain couples TRBV18 to TRBJ1-3; the D gene is possibly TRBD1 (5 bases). CDR3 nucleotide sequence: TGTGCCAGCTCACCTTCCTGGGGCGTCGGAAACACCATATATTTT. Translation gives CASSPSWGVGNTIYF.